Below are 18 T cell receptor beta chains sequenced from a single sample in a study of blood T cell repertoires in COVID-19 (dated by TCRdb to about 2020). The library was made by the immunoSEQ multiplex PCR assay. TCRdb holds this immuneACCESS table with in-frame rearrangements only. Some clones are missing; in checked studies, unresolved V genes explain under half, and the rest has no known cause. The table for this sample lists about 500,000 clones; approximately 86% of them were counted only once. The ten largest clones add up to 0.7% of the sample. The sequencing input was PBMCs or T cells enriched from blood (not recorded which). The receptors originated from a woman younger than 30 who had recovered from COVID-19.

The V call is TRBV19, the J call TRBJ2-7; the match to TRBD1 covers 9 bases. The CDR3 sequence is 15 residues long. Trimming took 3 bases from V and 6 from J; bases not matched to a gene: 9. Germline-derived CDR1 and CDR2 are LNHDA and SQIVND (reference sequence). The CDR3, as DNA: TGTGCCAGTAGTATTATCCCGGGACAGGGAAGCGAGCAGTACTTC. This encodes CASSIIPGQGSEQYF.

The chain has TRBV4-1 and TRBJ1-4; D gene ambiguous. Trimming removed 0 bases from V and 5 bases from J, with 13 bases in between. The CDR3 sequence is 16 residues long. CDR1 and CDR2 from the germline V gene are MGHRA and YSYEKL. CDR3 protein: CASSQDPEITNEKLFF. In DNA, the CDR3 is TGCGCCAGCAGCCAAGATCCAGAAATAACGAATGAAAAACTGTTTTTT.

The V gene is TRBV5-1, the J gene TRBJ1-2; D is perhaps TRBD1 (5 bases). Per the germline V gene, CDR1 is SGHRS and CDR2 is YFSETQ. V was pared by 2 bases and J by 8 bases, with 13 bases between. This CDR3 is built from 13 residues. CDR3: CASSLVGLLGYTF. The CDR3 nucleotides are TGCGCCAGCAGCTTAGTGGGGCTTCTGGGCTACACCTTC.

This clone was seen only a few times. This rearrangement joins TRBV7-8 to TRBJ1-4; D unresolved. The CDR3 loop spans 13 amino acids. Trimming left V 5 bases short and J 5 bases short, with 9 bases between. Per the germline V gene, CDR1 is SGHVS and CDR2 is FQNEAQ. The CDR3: CASSIYKNEKLFF. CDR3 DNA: TGTGCCAGCAGCATATACAAGAATGAAAAACTGTTTTTT.

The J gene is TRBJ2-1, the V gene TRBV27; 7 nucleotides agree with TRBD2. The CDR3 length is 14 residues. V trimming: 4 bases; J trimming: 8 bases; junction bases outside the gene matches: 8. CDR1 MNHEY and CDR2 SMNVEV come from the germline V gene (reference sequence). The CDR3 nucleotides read TGTGCCAGCAGTTCAGGACTAGTCGGGGATGAGCAGTTCTTC. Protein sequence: CASSSGLVGDEQFF.

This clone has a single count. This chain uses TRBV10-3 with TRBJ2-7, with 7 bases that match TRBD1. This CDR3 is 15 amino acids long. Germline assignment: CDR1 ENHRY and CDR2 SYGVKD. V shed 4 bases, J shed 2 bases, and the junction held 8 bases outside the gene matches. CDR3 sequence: CAISGAGDRAYEQYF. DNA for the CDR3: TGTGCCATCAGTGGAGCCGGAGACAGGGCCTACGAGCAGTACTTC.

The CDR3 region has the DNA TGTGCCAGCAGTTATAGCGTTGGGGCCCCGGGGGCTGAAGCTTTCTTT. It encodes CASSYSVGAPGAEAFF. The J gene is TRBJ1-1, the V gene TRBV6-5; possibly TRBD1 for D (5 bases). Looked up from germline, CDR1 is MNHEY and CDR2 is SVGAGI. This CDR3 spans 16 amino acids. The V gene lost 3 bases and the J gene lost 6 bases, with 20 bases spanning the gap.

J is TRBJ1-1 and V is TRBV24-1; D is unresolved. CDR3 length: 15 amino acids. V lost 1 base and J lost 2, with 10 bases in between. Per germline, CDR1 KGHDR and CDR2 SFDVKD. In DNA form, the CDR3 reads TGTGCCACCAGTGATTTCGAAGGCGGAAACACTGAAGCTTTCTTT. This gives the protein CATSDFEGGNTEAFF.

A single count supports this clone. Here the CDR3 reads CASSLGQGKSYEQYF. The CDR3 DNA follows: TGCGCCAGCAGCTTGGGACAGGGGAAGTCCTACGAGCAGTACTTC. The chain employs TRBV5-1 and TRBJ2-7; 8 nucleotides agree with TRBD1. Germline assignment: CDR1 SGHRS and CDR2 YFSETQ. With V trimmed by 0 bases and J by 1 base, 3 bases remained unmatched. The CDR3 extends over 15 amino acids.

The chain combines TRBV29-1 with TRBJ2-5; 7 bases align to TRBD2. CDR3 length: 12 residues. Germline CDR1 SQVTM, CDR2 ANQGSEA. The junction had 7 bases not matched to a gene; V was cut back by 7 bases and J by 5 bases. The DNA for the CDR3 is TGCAGCGGCTATCAGGGAGGGGAGACCCAGTACTTC. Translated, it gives CSGYQGGETQYF. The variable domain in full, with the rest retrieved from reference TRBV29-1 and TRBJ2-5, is SAVISQKPSRDICQRGTSLTIQCQVDSQVTMMFWYRQQPGQSLTLIATANQGSEATYESGFVIDKFPISRPNLTFSTLTVSNMSPEDSSIYLCSGYQGGETQYFGPGTRLLVL.

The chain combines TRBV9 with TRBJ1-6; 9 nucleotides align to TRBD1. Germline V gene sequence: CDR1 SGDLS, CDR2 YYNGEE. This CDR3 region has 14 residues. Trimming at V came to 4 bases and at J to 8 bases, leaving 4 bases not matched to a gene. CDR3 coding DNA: TGTGCCAGCAGCCCCGGGACAGGGTATTCACCCCTCCACTTT. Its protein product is CASSPGTGYSPLHF.

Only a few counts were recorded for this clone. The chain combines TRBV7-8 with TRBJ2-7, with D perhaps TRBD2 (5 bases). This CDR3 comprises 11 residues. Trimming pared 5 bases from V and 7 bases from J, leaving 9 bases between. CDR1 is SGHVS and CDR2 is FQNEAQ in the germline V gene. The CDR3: CASSPREEQYF. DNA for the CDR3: TGTGCCAGCAGCCCGAGGGAAGAGCAGTACTTC.

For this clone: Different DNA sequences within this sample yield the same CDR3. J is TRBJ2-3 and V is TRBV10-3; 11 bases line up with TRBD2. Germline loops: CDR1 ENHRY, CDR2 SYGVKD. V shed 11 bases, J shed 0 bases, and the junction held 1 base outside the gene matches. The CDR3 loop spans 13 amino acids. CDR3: CASSGGSTDTQYF. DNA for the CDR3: TGTGCCTCTAGCGGGGGGAGCACAGATACGCAGTATTTT.

Here the CDR3 DNA reads TGTGCCAGCAGCCTAGACCCCTCAGGGGGAGCCAAAAACATTCAGTACTTC. Protein: CASSLDPSGGAKNIQYF. The chain carries TRBV4-2 and TRBJ2-4; TRBD1 matches at 7 bases. With 4 bases clipped from V and 0 bases from J, the junction kept 9 bases outside the gene matches. Germline CDR1 reads LGHNA; CDR2 reads YNFKEQ. The CDR3 loop spans 17 amino acids.

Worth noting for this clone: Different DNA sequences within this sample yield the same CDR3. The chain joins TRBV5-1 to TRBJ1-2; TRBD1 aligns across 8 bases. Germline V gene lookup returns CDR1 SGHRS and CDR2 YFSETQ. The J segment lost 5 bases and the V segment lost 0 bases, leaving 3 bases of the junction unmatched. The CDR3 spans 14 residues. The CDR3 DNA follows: TGCGCCAGCAGCTTGGGGACAGGGTCGTATGGCTACACCTTC. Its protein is CASSLGTGSYGYTF.

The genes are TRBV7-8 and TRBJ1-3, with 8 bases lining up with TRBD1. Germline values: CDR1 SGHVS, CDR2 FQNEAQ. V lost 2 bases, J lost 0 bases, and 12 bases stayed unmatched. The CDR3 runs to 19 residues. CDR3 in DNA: TGTGCCAGCAGCTTACTTCGGAGGACAGGGAAGAGCTCTGGAAACACCATATATTTT. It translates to CASSLLRRTGKSSGNTIYF.

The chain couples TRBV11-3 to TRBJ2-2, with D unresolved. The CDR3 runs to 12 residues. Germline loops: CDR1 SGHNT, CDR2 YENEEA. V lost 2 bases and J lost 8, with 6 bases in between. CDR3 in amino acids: CASSLIVGELFF. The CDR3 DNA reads TGTGCCAGCAGCTTAATCGTTGGGGAGCTGTTTTTT.

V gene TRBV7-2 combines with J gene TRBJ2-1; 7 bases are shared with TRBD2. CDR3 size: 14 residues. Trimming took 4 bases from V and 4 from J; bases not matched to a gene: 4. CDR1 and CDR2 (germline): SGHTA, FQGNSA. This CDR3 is CASSSRDYYNEQFF. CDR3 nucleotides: TGTGCCAGCAGCTCCAGGGACTATTACAATGAGCAGTTCTTC.